This TCR beta chain was identified in a study of blood T cell repertoires in COVID-19. The CDR3 is 16 residues long. V was shortened by 5 bases and J by 1 base, with 16 bases between the two germline ends. CDR1 is MNHNY and CDR2 is SVGAGI in the germline V gene (reference sequence). Clones were sequenced by immunoSEQ multiplex PCR, and TCRdb holds only the in-frame ones, with some missing. The sample includes around 240,000 clones, approximately 82% seen only once; the top ten take around 1.5%. This clone was seen more than once but under ten times. This sequence originates from a woman aged 40 to 49 who had recovered from COVID-19. Sequences were obtained from peripheral blood. The V gene is TRBV6-6, the J gene TRBJ2-3, with D perhaps matching TRBD2 (6 bases). CDR3 in amino acids: CASSRAAGRGTDTQYF. The DNA of the CDR3 is TGTGCCAGCAGTAGAGCGGCGGGGCGGGGCACAGATACGCAGTATTTT.